One sample yielded the 15 T cell receptor beta chains listed below, sequenced in a study of blood T cell repertoires in COVID-19. The repertoire was sequenced with immunoSEQ multiplex PCR; TCRdb's copy has only in-frame clones and lacks some. The sample contains 130,000 to 150,000 clones, approximately 80% of which appear only once. Sequencing was carried out using peripheral blood. The receptors originated from a human donor with acute or convalescent COVID-19. The donor label of this sample is uncertain.

The chain is built from TRBV4-1 and TRBJ1-2, with TRBD1 identical over 10 bases. This CDR3 region has 18 residues. V lost 0 bases, J lost 8 bases, and 15 bases stayed unmatched. The germline CDR1 and CDR2 sequences are MGHRA and YSYEKL. The CDR3 loop reads CASSQDQGSGTGAGGYTF. The CDR3 DNA sequence: TGCGCCAGCAGCCAAGATCAAGGCTCCGGGACAGGGGCTGGGGGCTACACCTTC.

This clone was picked up a small number of times. V usage is TRBV6-5 and J usage is TRBJ2-1, with D maybe TRBD2 (6 bases). Germline V gene sequence: CDR1 MNHEY, CDR2 SVGAGI. The CDR3 spans 14 residues. V was pared by 0 bases and J by 8 bases, with 11 bases between. The CDR3 bases are TGTGCCAGCAGTTACTCGGGCGGGGTCGATGAGCAGTTCTTC. This gives the protein CASSYSGGVDEQFF.

The chain couples TRBV27 to TRBJ2-1, with TRBD1 as a possible D gene (6 bases). Between the trimmed V and J ends, which lost 4 bases and 6 bases, there was a span of 13 bases. Per germline, CDR1 MNHEY and CDR2 SMNVEV (reference sequence). CDR3 length: 14 amino acids. Written as DNA, the CDR3 is TGTGCCAGCAGTTCAGGGGCTAGGGGCAATGAGCAGTTCTTC. Translation: CASSSGARGNEQFF.

In its sample, this clone was seen many times. The J gene is TRBJ1-4, the V gene TRBV6-2 or TRBV6-3; TRBD1 matches at 7 bases. The CDR3 is 15 amino acids. Trimming cost V 6 bases and J 11 bases; bases outside gene matches: 15. Germline CDR1 and CDR2: MNHEY and SVGEGT. CDR3 in amino acids: CASSPRTGVRLKLFF. For the CDR3, the DNA is TGTGCCAGCAGCCCCAGGACAGGCGTTAGGTTGAAACTGTTTTTT.

The chain links TRBV3-1 (or the pseudogene TRBV3-2) to TRBJ2-7; D unclear. The CDR3 covers 15 residues. Trimming left V 4 bases short and J 6 bases short, with 19 bases between. The germline gives CDR1 LGHDT, CDR2 YNNKEL (reference sequence). CDR3 sequence (DNA): TGTGCCAGCAGCCGATCAAACCAGGCTCCCCTCGAGCAGTACTTC. The encoded protein is CASSRSNQAPLEQYF.

This chain uses TRBV5-5 with TRBJ1-5; D is unresolved. V lost 0 bases to trimming and J lost 6 bases, with 13 bases between them. Per the germline V gene, CDR1 is SGHKS and CDR2 is YYEKEE (reference sequence). This CDR3 spans 15 amino acids. CDR3 sequence: CASSLEGGSGQPQHF. The CDR3 region has the DNA TGTGCCAGCAGCTTGGAGGGCGGGTCGGGTCAGCCCCAGCATTTT.

This rearrangement joins TRBV19 to TRBJ2-5, with 10 bases identical to TRBD2. The CDR3 is 15 amino acids. V lost 4 bases and J lost 3; bases outside the gene matches: 5. Germline V gene data show CDR1 as LNHDA and CDR2 as SQIVND (reference sequence). CDR3 residues: CASSTLAGEEETQYF. The CDR3 nucleotides read TGTGCCAGTAGTACTCTAGCGGGGGAGGAAGAGACCCAGTACTTC.

The chain combines TRBV10-1 with TRBJ2-2; possible D gene TRBD1, 5 bases. Germline loops: CDR1 WNHNN, CDR2 SYGVQD (reference sequence). V was trimmed by 0 bases and J by 5 bases, leaving 13 bases between them. The CDR3 has 16 residues. The CDR3 spells CASSESGQVRTGELFF. The CDR3 bases are TGCGCCAGCAGTGAGTCGGGGCAGGTTAGGACCGGGGAGCTGTTTTTT.

This chain uses TRBV3-1 (or the pseudogene TRBV3-2) with TRBJ2-3; D not certain. The V end was cut by 3 bases, the J end by 0 bases, with 16 bases between. The CDR3 runs to 17 residues. Germline V gene lookup returns CDR1 LGHDT and CDR2 YNNKEL (reference sequence). In DNA form, the CDR3 reads TGTGCCAGCAGCCACCACACTGACTTGTCTAGCACAGATACGCAGTATTTT. It specifies CASSHHTDLSSTDTQYF.

V and J are TRBV11-3 and TRBJ2-5, with 7 positions matching TRBD2. Germline V CDR1 and CDR2: SGHNT, YENEEA. Trimming removed 5 bases from V and 4 bases from J; junction bases left unmatched: 10. The CDR3 is 15 amino acids. CDR3 residues: CASSRGGGRVETQYF. The DNA for the CDR3 is TGTGCCAGCAGCCGTGGGGGGGGAAGGGTAGAGACCCAGTACTTC.

This clone was recorded at least ten times. This chain connects TRBV19 to TRBJ1-3; D is unresolved. This CDR3 comprises 15 residues. Germline-derived CDR1 and CDR2 are LNHDA and SQIVND (reference sequence). V shed 6 bases and J shed 0 bases, with 12 bases lying between them. CDR3 nucleotides: TGTGCCAGTAGCCCCTCCATTAGCTCTGGAAACACCATATATTTT. As protein: CASSPSISSGNTIYF.

The V call is TRBV29-1, the J call TRBJ1-2; D possibly corresponds to TRBD1 (5 bases). Germline V gene sequence: CDR1 SQVTM, CDR2 ANQGSEA. This CDR3 is built from 13 residues. The ends were cut back, 7 bases at V and 5 bases at J, with 17 bases in the middle. CDR3 in amino acids: CSATGRGKYGYTF. The CDR3 region has the DNA TGCAGCGCTACTGGGAGGGGAAAGTATGGCTACACCTTC.

This clone is a singleton in its sample. V usage is TRBV18 and J usage is TRBJ1-1; 12 bases agree with TRBD1. Losses at the gene ends were 3 bases for V and 5 bases for J; bases not matched to a gene: 4. Germline V gene data show CDR1 as KGHSH and CDR2 as LQKENI. The CDR3 runs to 15 residues. CDR3 DNA: TGTGCCAGCTCACCGGGACAGGGGGCGAGGACTGAAGCTTTCTTT. It specifies CASSPGQGARTEAFF. The whole variable domain, filled in from reference TRBV18 and TRBJ1-1, reads NAGVMQNPRHLVRRRGQEARLRCSPMKGHSHVYWYRQLPEEGLKFMVYLQKENIIDESGMPKERFSAEFPKEGPSILRIQQVVRGDSAAYFCASSPGQGARTEAFFGQGTRLTVV.

This clone has only a few counts. Other DNA sequences in the same sample also yield this CDR3. V and J are TRBV6-5 and TRBJ1-1; D ambiguous. The CDR3 is 12 amino acids. CDR1 MNHEY and CDR2 SVGAGI come from the germline V gene. Trimming pared 8 bases from V and 0 bases from J, leaving 7 bases between. CDR3 DNA sequence: TGTGCCAGCTCGAGCATGAACACTGAAGCTTTCTTT. Its protein product is CASSSMNTEAFF.

This chain joins TRBV5-8 and TRBJ2-4, with D hard to call. Germline values: CDR1 SGHTS, CDR2 YDEGEE. The V end lost 0 bases, the J end lost 3 bases, and 7 bases lay between the germline ends. This CDR3 is built from 14 residues. The CDR3 sequence: CASSLGAVKNIQYF. DNA of the CDR3: TGTGCCAGCAGCTTGGGGGCAGTCAAAAACATTCAGTACTTC.